The entry that follows covers one TCR beta chain sequence. Some clones are missing from TCRdb's copy, which holds only in-frame ones; the method was immunoSEQ multiplex PCR. The data contain about 440,000 clones, 80% to 95% of them seen just once; the ten biggest clones take up approximately 0.65%. This specimen belongs to a study of blood T cell repertoires in COVID-19. The sequence was obtained from a man younger than 35 who had recovered from COVID-19. Sequences were obtained from PBMCs or T cells enriched from blood (not recorded which).

Written as DNA, the CDR3 is TGTGCCAGCGGACTTAAAGGGTACAATGAGCAGTTCTTC. Protein product: CASGLKGYNEQFF. This sequence joins TRBV9 and TRBJ2-1, with TRBD2 as a possible D gene (5 bases). V shed 7 bases and J shed 4 bases, with 12 bases lying between them. This CDR3 region has 13 residues. Germline values: CDR1 SGDLS, CDR2 YYNGEE.